This TCR beta chain came from a study of immune evolution from preneoplasia to lung adenocarcinoma. TCRdb's copy holds only in-frame clones and misses some; the assay was immunoSEQ multiplex PCR. The sample consists of around 13,000 clones, 80% of them appearing once. Unmatched junction bases numbered 8, after V lost 4 bases and J lost 4 bases. The CDR3 contains 15 residues. Germline assignment: CDR1 ENHRY and CDR2 SYGVKD. This clone was picked up a small number of times. The TCR sequence derives from an older person with lung adenocarcinoma. The chain uses TRBV10-3 and TRBJ2-3; 7 nucleotides align to TRBD2. The sample was FFPE minimally invasive lung adenocarcinoma tissue. CDR3 bases: TGTGCCATCAGTGCTTCCGGGGGAGGGGCAGATACGCAGTATTTT. Translation gives CAISASGGGADTQYF.